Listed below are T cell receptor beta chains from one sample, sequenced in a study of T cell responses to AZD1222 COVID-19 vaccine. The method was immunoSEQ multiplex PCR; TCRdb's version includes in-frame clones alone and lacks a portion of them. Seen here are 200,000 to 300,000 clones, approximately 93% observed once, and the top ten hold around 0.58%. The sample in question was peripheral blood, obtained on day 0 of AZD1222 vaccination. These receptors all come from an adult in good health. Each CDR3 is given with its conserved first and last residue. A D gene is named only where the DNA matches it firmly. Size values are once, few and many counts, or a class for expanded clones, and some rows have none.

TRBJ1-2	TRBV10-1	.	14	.	CASSDGWQRDGYTF	TGCGCCAGCAGTGATGGTTGGCAGAGGGATGGCTACACCTTC
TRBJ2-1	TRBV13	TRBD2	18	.	CASSTQKLLAGGYNEQFF	TGTGCCAGCAGTACGCAGAAATTACTAGCGGGAGGCTACAATGAGCAGTTCTTC
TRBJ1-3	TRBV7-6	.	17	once	CASSLGGAGLSGNTIYF	TGTGCCAGCAGCTTAGGGGGAGCCGGCCTCTCTGGAAACACCATATATTTT
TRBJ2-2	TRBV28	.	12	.	CASSPGIGELFF	TGTGCCAGCAGTCCAGGGATCGGGGAGCTGTTTTTT
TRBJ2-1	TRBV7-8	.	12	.	CASSREYNEQFF	TGTGCCAGCAGCCGAGAATACAATGAGCAGTTCTTC
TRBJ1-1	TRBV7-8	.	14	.	CASSLGYGNTEAFF	TGTGCCAGCAGCTTAGGGTATGGGAACACTGAAGCTTTCTTT
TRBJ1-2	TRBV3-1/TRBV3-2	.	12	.	CASSLGSYGYTF	TGTGCCAGCAGCCTTGGGTCCTATGGCTACACCTTC
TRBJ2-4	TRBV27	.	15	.	CASSAYRQAKNIQYF	TGTGCCAGCAGTGCGTATCGACAAGCCAAAAACATTCAGTACTTC
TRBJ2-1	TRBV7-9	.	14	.	CASSFQGGLVEQFF	TGTGCCAGCAGCTTCCAGGGGGGGTTAGTAGAGCAGTTCTTC
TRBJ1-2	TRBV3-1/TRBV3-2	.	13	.	CASSLEGERGYTF	TGTGCCAGCAGCCTTGAGGGGGAACGGGGCTACACCTTC
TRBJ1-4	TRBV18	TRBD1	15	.	CASSPRTGGNEKLFF	TGTGCCAGCTCACCACGGACAGGGGGTAATGAAAAACTGTTTTTT
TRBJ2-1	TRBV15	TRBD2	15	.	CATSRDSGGANEQFF	TGTGCCACCAGCAGAGATAGCGGGGGGGCCAATGAGCAGTTCTTC
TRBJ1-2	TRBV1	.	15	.	CTSSPFWAPFYGYTF	TGCACCAGCAGCCCCTTCTGGGCTCCCTTCTATGGCTACACCTTC
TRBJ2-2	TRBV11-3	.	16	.	CASSLQTGANTGELFF	TGTGCCAGCAGCCTTCAGACAGGTGCTAACACCGGGGAGCTGTTTTTT
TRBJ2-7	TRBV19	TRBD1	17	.	CASSIEARQGISYEQYF	TGTGCCAGTAGTATAGAGGCCCGACAGGGGATTTCCTACGAGCAGTACTTC
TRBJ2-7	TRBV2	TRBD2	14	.	CASRLAGDSREQYF	TGTGCCAGCAGACTAGCGGGGGACTCTCGGGAGCAGTACTTC
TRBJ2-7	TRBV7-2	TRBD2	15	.	CASSPGGNPLYEQYF	TGTGCCAGCAGCCCCGGGGGGAACCCCCTCTACGAGCAGTACTTC
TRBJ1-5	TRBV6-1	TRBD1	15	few	CASSEEGQGAQPQHF	TGTGCCAGCAGTGAAGAGGGGCAGGGGGCCCAGCCCCAGCATTTT
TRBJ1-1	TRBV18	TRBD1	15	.	CASSPLTGGMTEAFF	TGTGCCAGCTCACCCTTGACAGGGGGTATGACTGAAGCTTTCTTT
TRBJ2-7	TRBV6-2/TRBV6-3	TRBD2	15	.	CASSLGLAGGNEQYF	TGTGCCAGCAGTTTGGGACTAGCGGGAGGTAACGAGCAGTACTTC
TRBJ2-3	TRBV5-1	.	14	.	CASSFDSGTDTQYF	TGCGCCAGCAGCTTCGACTCCGGGACAGATACGCAGTATTTT
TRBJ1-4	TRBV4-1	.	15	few	CASSQMLGPNEKLFF	TGCGCCAGCAGCCAAATGTTAGGACCTAATGAAAAACTGTTTTTT
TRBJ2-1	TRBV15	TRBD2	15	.	CATSRSGGRANEQFF	TGTGCCACCAGCCGAAGCGGGGGGCGAGCGAATGAGCAGTTCTTC
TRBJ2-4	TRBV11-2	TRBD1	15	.	CASSSPTGWGNIQYF	TGTGCCAGCAGCTCGCCGACAGGGTGGGGAAACATTCAGTACTTC
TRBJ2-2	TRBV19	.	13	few	CASTGRDTGELFF	TGTGCCAGTACCGGCCGGGACACCGGGGAGCTGTTTTTT
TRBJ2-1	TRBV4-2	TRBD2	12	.	CASSQGGGEQFF	TGTGCCAGCAGCCAAGGCGGGGGTGAGCAGTTCTTC
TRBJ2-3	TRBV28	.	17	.	CASSLSGSGPRGDTQYF	TGTGCCAGCAGTCTCTCGGGTAGCGGTCCTAGGGGAGATACGCAGTATTTT
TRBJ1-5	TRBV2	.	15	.	CASSEGRGSNQPQHF	TGTGCCAGCAGTGAGGGCCGAGGAAGCAATCAGCCCCAGCATTTT
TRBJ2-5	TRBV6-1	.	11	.	CARDEGGTQYF	TGTGCCAGGGATGAAGGGGGGACCCAGTACTTC
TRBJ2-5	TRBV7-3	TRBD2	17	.	CASSLMGGLVESETQYF	TGTGCCAGCAGCTTAATGGGAGGGCTGGTGGAGTCGGAGACCCAGTACTTC
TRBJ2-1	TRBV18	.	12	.	CASSQGVNEQFF	TGTGCCAGCTCACAGGGGGTTAATGAGCAGTTCTTC
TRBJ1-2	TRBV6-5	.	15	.	CASSPDGGFYYGYTF	TGTGCCAGCAGTCCCGACGGCGGTTTTTACTATGGCTACACCTTC
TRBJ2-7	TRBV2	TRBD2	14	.	CASFTSGTTYEQYF	TGTGCCAGCTTTACTAGCGGGACTACCTACGAGCAGTACTTC
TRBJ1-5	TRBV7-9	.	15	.	CASSVTGSGNQPQHF	TGTGCCAGCAGCGTGACGGGCTCTGGCAATCAGCCCCAGCATTTT
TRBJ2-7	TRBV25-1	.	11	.	CASSWTYEQYF	TGTGCCAGCAGTTGGACGTACGAGCAGTACTTC
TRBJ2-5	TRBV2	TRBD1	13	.	CASISSGGETQYF	TGTGCCAGTATCAGTTCAGGGGGAGAGACCCAGTACTTC
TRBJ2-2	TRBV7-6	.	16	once	CASSFLEGGNTGELFF	TGTGCCAGCAGCTTCCTGGAGGGGGGGAACACCGGGGAGCTGTTTTTT
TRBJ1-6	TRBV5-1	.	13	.	CASRPGAGSPLHF	TGCGCCAGCAGACCTGGGGCGGGATCACCCCTCCACTTT
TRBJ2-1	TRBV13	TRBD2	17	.	CASSHRPLAGGYNEQFF	TGTGCCAGCAGCCACCGCCCTCTAGCGGGAGGGTACAATGAGCAGTTCTTC
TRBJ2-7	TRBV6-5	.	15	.	CASSYTSPEGYEQYF	TGTGCCAGCAGTTATACTAGCCCGGAAGGTTACGAGCAGTACTTC
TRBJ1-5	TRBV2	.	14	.	CASTKGGLDQPQHF	TGTGCCAGCACTAAAGGGGGGCTGGATCAGCCCCAGCATTTT
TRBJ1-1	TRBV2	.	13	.	CASSGVWGTEAFF	TGTGCCAGCAGTGGGGTTTGGGGCACTGAAGCTTTCTTT
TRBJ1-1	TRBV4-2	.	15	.	CASSQDRGVNTEAFF	TGTGCCAGCAGCCAAGATCGGGGGGTGAACACTGAAGCTTTCTTT
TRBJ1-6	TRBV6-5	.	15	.	CASSYLRGGNSPLHF	TGTGCCAGCAGTTACCTCAGGGGAGGGAATTCACCCCTCCACTTT
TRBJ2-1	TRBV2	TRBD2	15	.	CASGLKRGGYNEQFF	TGTGCCAGCGGGTTAAAACGGGGGGGCTACAATGAGCAGTTCTTC
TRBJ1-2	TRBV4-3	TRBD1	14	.	CASSQNRGNYGYTF	TGCGCCAGCAGCCAAAACAGGGGGAACTATGGCTACACCTTC
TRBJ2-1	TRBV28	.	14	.	CASSLSGTTKQGVF	TGTGCCAGCAGTTTATCCGGGACTACCAAACAGGGGGTCTTC
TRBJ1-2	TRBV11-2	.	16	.	CASSLDLYSAGGGYTF	TGTGCCAGCAGCTTAGATTTGTATTCCGCGGGTGGTGGCTACACCTTC
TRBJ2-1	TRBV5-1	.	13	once	CASSFLGPNEQFF	TGCGCCAGCAGCTTTCTGGGCCCAAATGAGCAGTTCTTC
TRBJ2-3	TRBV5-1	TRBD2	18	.	CASSPLPLGGGAGDTQYF	TGCGCCAGCAGCCCCCTGCCTCTCGGCGGGGGGGCCGGAGATACGCAGTATTTT
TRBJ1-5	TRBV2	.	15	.	CASSGDRISNQPQHF	TGTGCCAGCAGTGGTGACAGGATTAGCAATCAGCCCCAGCATTTT
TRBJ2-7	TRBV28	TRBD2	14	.	CASSSRGGGYEQYF	TGTGCCAGCAGTTCCCGGGGCGGGGGCTACGAGCAGTACTTC
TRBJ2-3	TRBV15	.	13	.	CATSIYRTDTQYF	TGTGCCACCAGCATATACAGGACAGATACGCAGTATTTT
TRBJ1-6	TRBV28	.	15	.	CASSLYRVQNSPLHF	TGTGCCAGCAGTTTATACCGGGTCCAAAATTCACCCCTCCACTTT
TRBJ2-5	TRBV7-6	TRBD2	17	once	CASSLRASGGPGETQYF	TGTGCCAGCAGCTTACGGGCTAGCGGGGGGCCGGGGGAGACCCAGTACTTC